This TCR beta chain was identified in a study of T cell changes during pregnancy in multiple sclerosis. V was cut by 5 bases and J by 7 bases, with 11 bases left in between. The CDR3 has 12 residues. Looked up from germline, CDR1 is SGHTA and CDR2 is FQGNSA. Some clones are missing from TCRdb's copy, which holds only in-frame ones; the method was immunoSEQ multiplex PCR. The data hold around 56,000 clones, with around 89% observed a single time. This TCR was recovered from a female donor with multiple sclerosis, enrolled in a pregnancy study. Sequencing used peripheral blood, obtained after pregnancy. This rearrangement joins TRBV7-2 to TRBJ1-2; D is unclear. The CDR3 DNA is TGTGCCAGCAGCACACCCCCACGTGGCTACACCTTC. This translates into CASSTPPRGYTF.